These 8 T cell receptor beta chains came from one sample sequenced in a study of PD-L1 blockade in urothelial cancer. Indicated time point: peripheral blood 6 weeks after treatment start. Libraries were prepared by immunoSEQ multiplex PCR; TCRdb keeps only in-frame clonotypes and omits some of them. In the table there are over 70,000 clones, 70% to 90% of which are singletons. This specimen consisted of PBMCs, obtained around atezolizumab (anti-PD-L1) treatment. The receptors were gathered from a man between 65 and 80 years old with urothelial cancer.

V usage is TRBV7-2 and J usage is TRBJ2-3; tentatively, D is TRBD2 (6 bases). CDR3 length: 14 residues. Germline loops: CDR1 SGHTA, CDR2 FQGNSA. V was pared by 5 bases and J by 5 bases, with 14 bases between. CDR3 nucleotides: TGTGCCAGCAGCCCGAGGCCCGGGAGAGATACGCAGTATTTT. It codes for CASSPRPGRDTQYF.

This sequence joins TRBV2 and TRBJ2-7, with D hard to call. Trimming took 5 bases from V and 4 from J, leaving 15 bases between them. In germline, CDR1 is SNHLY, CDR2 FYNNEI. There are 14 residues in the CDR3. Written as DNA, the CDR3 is TGTGCCAGCAGTCCATTAATTACAAATTACGAGCAGTACTTC. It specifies CASSPLITNYEQYF.

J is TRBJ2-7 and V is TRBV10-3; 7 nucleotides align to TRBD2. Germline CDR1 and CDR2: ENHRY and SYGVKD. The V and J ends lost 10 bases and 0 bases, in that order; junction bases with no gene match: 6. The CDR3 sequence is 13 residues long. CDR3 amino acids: CATTSPSSYEQYF. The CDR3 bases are TGTGCCACGACTAGCCCTTCCTCCTACGAGCAGTACTTC.

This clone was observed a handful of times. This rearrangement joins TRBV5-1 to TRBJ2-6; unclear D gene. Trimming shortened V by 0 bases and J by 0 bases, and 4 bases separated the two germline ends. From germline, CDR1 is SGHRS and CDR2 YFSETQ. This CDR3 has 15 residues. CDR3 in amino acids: CASSLDISGANVLTF. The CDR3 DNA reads TGCGCCAGCAGCTTGGACATCTCTGGGGCCAACGTCCTGACTTTC.

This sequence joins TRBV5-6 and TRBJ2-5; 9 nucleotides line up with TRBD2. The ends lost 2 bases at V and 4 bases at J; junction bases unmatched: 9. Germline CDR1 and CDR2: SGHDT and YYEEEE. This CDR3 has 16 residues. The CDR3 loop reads CASSFAAGGEGETQYF. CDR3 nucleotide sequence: TGTGCCAGCAGCTTTGCAGCGGGGGGCGAGGGAGAGACCCAGTACTTC.

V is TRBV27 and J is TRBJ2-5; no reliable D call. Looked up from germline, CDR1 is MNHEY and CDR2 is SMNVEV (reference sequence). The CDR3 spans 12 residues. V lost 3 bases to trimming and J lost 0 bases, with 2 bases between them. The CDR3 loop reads CASSFNQETQYF. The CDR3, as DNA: TGTGCCAGCAGTTTTAACCAAGAGACCCAGTACTTC.

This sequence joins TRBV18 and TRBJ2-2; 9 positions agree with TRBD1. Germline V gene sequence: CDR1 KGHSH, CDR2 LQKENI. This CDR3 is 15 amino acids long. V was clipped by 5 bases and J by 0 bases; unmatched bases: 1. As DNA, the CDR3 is TGTGCCAGCTCATGGACAGGGGCGAACACCGGGGAGCTGTTTTTT. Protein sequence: CASSWTGANTGELFF.

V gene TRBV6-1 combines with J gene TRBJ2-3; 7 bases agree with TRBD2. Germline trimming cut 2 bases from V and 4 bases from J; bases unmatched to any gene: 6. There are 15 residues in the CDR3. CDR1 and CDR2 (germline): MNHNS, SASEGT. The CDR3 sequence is CASSEMGGGADTQYF. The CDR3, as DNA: TGTGCCAGCAGTGAAATGGGGGGGGGAGCAGATACGCAGTATTTT.